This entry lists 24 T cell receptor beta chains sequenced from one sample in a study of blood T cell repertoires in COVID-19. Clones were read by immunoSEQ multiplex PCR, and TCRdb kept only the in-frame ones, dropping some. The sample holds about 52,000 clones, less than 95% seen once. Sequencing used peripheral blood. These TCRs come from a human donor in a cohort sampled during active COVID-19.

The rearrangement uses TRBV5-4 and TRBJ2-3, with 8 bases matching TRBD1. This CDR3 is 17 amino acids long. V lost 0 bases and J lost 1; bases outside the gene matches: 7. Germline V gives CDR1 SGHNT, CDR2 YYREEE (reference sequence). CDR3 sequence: CASSLGQGLFRTDTQYF. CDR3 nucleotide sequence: TGTGCCAGCAGCTTGGGACAGGGGTTATTTCGCACAGATACGCAGTATTTT.

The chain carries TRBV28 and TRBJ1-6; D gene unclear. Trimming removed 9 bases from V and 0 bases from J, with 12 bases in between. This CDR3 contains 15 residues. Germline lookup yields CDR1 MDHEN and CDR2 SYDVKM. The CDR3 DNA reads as TGTGCCAGTCTACAGCTAACCTCCTATAATTCACCCCTCCACTTT. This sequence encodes CASLQLTSYNSPLHF.

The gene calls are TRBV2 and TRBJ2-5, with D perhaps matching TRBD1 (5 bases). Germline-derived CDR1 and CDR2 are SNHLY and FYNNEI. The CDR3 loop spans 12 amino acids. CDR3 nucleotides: TGTGCATCAAGGGGTCCTCAAGAGACCCAGTACTTC. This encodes CASRGPQETQYF.

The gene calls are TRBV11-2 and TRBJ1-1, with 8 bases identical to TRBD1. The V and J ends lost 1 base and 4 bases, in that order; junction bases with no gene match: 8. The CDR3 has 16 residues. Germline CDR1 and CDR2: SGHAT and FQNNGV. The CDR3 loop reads CASSLGQGARGTEAFF. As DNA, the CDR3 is TGTGCCAGCAGCTTAGGCCAGGGGGCACGAGGCACTGAAGCTTTCTTT.

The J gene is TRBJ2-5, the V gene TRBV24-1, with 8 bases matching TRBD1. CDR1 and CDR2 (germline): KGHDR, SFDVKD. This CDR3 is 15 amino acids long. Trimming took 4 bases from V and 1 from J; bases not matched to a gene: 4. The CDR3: CATSDPDRGQETQYF. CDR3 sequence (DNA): TGTGCCACCAGTGACCCTGACAGGGGCCAAGAGACCCAGTACTTC.

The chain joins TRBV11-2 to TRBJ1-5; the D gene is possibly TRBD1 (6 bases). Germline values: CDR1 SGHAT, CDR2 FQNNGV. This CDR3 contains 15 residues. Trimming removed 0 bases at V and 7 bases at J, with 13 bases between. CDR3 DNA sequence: TGTGCCAGCAGCTTAGAAGGGGGGGGTTGGCAGCCCCAGCATTTT. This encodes CASSLEGGGWQPQHF.

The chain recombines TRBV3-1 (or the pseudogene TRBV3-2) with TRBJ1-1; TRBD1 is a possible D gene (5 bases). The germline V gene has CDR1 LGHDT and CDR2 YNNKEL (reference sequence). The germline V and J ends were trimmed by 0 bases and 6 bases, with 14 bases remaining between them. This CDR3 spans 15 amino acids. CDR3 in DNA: TGTGCCAGCAGCCAAGAAATCGCCAGGGCCCCTGAAGCTTTCTTT. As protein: CASSQEIARAPEAFF.

The CDR3 here is CASSSGTGITEAFF. The CDR3 nucleotides are TGTGCCAGCAGTTCCGGGACAGGGATCACTGAAGCTTTCTTT. This rearrangement joins TRBV2 to TRBJ1-1, with 9 bases fitting TRBD1. The CDR3 sequence is 14 residues long. Germline-derived CDR1 and CDR2 are SNHLY and FYNNEI. The ends lost 5 bases at V and 4 bases at J; junction bases unmatched: 5.

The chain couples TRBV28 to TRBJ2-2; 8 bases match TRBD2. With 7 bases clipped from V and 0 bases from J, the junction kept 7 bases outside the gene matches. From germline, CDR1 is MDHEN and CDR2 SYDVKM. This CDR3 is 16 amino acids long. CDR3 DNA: TGTGCCAGCACCCTAAGAGCGGGAGCGAACACCGGGGAGCTGTTTTTT. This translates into CASTLRAGANTGELFF.

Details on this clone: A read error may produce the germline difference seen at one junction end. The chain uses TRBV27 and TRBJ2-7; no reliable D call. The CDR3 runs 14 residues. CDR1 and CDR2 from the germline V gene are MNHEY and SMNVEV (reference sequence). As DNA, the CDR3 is TGTGCCAGCAGTTTATTTACTTTCTCCTCCGAGCAGTACTTC. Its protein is CASSLFTFSSEQYF.

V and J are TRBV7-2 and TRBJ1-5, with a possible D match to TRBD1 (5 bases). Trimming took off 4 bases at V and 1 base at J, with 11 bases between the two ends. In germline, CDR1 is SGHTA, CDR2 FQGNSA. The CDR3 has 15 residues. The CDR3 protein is CASSSSGVSNQPQHF. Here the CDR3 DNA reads TGTGCCAGCAGCTCTTCGGGGGTAAGCAATCAGCCCCAGCATTTT.

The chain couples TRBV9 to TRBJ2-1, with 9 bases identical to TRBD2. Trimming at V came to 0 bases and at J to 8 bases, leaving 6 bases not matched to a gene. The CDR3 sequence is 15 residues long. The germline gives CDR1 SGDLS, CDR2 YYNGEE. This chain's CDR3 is CASSVVAGVLYEQFF. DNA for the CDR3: TGTGCCAGCAGCGTAGTAGCGGGAGTTCTCTATGAGCAGTTCTTC.

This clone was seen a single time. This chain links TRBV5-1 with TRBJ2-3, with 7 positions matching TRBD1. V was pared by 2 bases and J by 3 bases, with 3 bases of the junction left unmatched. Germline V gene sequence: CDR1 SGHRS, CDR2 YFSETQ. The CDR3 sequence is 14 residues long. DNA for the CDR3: TGCGCCAGCAGCTTAGGACAGGAGACAGATACGCAGTATTTT. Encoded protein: CASSLGQETDTQYF.

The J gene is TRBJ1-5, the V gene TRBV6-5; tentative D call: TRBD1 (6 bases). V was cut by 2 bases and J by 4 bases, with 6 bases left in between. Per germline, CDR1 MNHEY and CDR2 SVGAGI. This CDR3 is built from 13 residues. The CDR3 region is CASSYTGNQPQHF. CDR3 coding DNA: TGTGCCAGCAGTTACACAGGGAATCAGCCCCAGCATTTT.

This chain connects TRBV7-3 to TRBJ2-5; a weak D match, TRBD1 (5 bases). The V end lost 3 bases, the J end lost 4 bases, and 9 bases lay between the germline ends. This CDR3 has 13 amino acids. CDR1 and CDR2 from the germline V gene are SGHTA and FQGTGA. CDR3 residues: CASSFSGIETQYF. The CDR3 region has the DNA TGTGCCAGCAGCTTCTCAGGGATAGAGACCCAGTACTTC. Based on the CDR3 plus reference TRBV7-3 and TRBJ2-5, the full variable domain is GAGVSQTPSNKVTEKGKYVELRCDPISGHTALYWYRQSLGQGPEFLIYFQGTGAADDSGLPNDRFFAVRPEGSVSTLKIQRTERGDSAVYLCASSFSGIETQYFGPGTRLLVL.

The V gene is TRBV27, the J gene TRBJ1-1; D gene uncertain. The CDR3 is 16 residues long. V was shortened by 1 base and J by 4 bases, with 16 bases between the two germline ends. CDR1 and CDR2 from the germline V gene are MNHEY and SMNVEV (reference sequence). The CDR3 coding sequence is TGTGCCAGCAGTTTATACGGGTTGCTCCGTGGCACTGAAGCTTTCTTT. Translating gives CASSLYGLLRGTEAFF.

CDR3: CASSLGLPNNEQFF. The CDR3 bases are TGTGCCAGCAGTTTAGGGCTACCAAACAATGAGCAGTTCTTC. The gene calls are TRBV28 and TRBJ2-1; D remains ambiguous. The V and J ends lost 2 bases and 5 bases respectively, with 10 bases between them. The CDR3 spans 14 residues. The germline gives CDR1 MDHEN, CDR2 SYDVKM.

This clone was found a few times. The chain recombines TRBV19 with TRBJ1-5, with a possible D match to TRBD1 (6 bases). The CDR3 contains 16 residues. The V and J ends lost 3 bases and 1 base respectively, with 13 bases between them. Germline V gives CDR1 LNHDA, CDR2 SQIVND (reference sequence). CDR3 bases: TGTGCCAGTAGTATGAACAGGGTTTTAAGCAATCAGCCCCAGCATTTT. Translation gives CASSMNRVLSNQPQHF.

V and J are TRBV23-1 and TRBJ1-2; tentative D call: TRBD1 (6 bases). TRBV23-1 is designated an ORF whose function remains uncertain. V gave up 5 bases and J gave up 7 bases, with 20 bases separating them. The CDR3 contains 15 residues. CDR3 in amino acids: CASSVSRGRVGGYTF. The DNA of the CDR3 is TGCGCCAGCAGTGTAAGCAGGGGCAGGGTTGGTGGCTACACCTTC.

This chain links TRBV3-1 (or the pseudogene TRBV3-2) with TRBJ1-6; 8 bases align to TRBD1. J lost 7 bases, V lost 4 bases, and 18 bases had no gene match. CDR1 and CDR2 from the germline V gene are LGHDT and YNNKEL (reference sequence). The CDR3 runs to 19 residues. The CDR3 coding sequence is TGTGCCAGCAGCCGCGAAAAACCCGGGACAGGAGACAGGAATTCACCCCTCCACTTT. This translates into CASSREKPGTGDRNSPLHF.

The CDR3 region has the DNA TGCAGTGCTAGAGATAGGGGGAAACTGTTTTTT. Translated, it gives CSARDRGKLFF. The chain employs TRBV20-1 and TRBJ1-4; tentatively, D is TRBD1 (6 bases). Germline-derived CDR1 and CDR2 are DFQATT and SNEGSKA (reference sequence). This CDR3 spans 11 amino acids. V shed 0 bases and J shed 11 bases, with 7 bases lying between them.

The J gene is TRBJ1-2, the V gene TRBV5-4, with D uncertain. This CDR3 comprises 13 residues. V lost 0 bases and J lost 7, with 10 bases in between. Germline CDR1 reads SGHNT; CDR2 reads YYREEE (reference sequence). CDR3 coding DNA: TGTGCCAGCAGCTTGGATAGGGAGGGTGGCTACACCTTC. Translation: CASSLDREGGYTF.

This chain's CDR3 is CASSQEFRLAGGWGTQYF. Written as DNA, the CDR3 is TGTGCCAGCAGCCAAGAGTTTCGGCTAGCGGGAGGTTGGGGGACCCAGTACTTC. The rearrangement joins TRBV3-1 (or the pseudogene TRBV3-2) to TRBJ2-5; TRBD2 agrees at 11 bases. The ends lost 0 bases at V and 7 bases at J; junction bases unmatched: 13. Germline V gives CDR1 LGHDT, CDR2 YNNKEL (reference sequence). This CDR3 region has 18 residues.

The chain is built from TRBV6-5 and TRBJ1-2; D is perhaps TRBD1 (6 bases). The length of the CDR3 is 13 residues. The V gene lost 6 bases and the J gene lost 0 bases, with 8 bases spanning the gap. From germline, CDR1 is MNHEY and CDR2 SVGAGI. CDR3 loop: CASRQGANYGYTF. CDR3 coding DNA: TGTGCCAGCAGACAGGGTGCTAACTATGGCTACACCTTC.